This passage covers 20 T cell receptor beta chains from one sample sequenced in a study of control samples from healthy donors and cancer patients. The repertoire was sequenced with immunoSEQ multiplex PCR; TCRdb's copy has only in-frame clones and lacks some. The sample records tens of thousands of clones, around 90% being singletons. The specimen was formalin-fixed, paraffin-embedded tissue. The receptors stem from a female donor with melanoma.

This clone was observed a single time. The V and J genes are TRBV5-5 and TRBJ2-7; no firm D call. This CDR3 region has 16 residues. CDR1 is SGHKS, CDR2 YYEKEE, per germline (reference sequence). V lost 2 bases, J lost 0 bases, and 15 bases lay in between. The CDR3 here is CASSFGLPLSSYEQYF. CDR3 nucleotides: TGTGCCAGCAGCTTTGGGTTGCCGCTGAGCTCCTACGAGCAGTACTTC.

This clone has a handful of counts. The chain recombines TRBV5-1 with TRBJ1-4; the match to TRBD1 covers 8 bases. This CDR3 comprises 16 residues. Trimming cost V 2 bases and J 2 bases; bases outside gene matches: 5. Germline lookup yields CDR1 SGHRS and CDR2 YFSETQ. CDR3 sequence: CASSFGQGGTNEKLFF. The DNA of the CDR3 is TGCGCCAGCAGCTTCGGACAGGGCGGGACTAATGAAAAACTGTTTTTT.

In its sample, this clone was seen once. In DNA form, the CDR3 reads TGTGCCAGCTCCCGGTCAGCAGATACGCAGTATTTT. Its translation is CASSRSADTQYF. The rearrangement joins TRBV12-3 or TRBV12-4 to TRBJ2-3; D is ambiguous. Between the trimmed V and J ends, which lost 8 bases and 4 bases, there was a span of 10 bases. The CDR3 spans 12 residues.

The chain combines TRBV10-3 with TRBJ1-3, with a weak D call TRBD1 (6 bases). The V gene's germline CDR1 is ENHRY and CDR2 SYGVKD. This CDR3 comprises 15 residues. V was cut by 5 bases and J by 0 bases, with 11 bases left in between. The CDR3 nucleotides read TGTGCCATCAGTCCCCAGGGGAGCTCTGGAAACACCATATATTTT. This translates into CAISPQGSSGNTIYF.

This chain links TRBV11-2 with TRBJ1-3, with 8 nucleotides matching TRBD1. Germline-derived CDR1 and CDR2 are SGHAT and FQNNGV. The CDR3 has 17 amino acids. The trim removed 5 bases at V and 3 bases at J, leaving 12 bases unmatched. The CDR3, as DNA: TGTGCCAGCAGCCACCAAGGCCGGACAGGGTATGGAAACACCATATATTTT. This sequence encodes CASSHQGRTGYGNTIYF.

The CDR3 loop is CASSIAGRGVAEAFF. CDR3 coding DNA: TGTGCCAGTAGTATAGCTGGCAGGGGGGTCGCTGAAGCTTTCTTT. This sequence joins TRBV19 and TRBJ1-1; 7 nucleotides match TRBD1. V dropped 1 base and J dropped 6; count of bases not matched to a gene: 8. Germline V gives CDR1 LNHDA, CDR2 SQIVND (reference sequence). The CDR3 sequence is 15 residues long.

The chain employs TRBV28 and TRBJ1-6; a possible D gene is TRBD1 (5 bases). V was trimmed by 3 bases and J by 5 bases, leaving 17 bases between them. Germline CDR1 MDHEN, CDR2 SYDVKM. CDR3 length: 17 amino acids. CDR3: CASSFRWLTVNNSPLHF. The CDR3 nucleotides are TGTGCCAGCAGTTTCCGGTGGCTGACAGTTAATAATTCACCCCTCCACTTT.

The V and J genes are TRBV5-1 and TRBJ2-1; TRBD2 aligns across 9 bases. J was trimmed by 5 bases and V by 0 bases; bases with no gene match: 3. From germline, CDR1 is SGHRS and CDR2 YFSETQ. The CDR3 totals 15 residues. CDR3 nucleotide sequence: TGCGCCAGCAGCTTGGAGCGGGAGGCGCACAATGAGCAGTTCTTC. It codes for CASSLEREAHNEQFF.

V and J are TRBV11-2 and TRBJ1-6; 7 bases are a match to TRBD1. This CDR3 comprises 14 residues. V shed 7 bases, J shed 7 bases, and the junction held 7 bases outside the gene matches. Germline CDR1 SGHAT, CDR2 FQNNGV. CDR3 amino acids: CASTQDRPNSPLHF. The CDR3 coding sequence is TGTGCCAGCACCCAGGACAGGCCGAATTCACCCCTCCACTTT.

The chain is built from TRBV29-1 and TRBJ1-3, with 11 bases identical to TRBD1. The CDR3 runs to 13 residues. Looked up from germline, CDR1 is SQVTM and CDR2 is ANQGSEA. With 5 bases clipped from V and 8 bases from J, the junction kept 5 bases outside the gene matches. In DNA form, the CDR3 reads TGCAGCGTTAATGGACAGGGGGCGGACACCATATATTTT. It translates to CSVNGQGADTIYF.

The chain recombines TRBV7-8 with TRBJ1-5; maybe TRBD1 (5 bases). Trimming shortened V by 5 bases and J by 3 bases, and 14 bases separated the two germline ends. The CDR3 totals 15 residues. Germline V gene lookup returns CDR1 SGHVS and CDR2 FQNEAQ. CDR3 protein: CASSPGAGNNQPQHF. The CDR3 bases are TGTGCCAGCAGCCCTGGGGCCGGCAACAATCAGCCCCAGCATTTT.

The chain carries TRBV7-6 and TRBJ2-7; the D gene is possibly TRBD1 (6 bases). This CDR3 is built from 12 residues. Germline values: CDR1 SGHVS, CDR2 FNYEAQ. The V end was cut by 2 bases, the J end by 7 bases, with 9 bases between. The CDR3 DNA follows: TGTGCCAGCAGCTTATCCACAGGGGAGCAGTACTTC. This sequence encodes CASSLSTGEQYF.

The CDR3 bases are TGTGCCAGTAGTATATCGGGCGTTCAACTAGTTAATGAGCAGTTCTTC. Amino acids: CASSISGVQLVNEQFF. V usage is TRBV19 and J usage is TRBJ2-1; D is perhaps TRBD2 (5 bases). V was pared by 2 bases and J by 7 bases, with 18 bases between. The V gene's germline CDR1 is LNHDA and CDR2 SQIVND (reference sequence). The CDR3 is made up of 16 amino acids.

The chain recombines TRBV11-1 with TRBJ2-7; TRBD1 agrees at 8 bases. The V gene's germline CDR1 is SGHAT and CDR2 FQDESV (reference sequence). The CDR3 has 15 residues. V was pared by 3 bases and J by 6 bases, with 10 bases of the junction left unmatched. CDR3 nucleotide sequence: TGTGCCAGCAGCTTCGCCCCCCAGGGGGCGGTCGAGCAGTACTTC. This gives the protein CASSFAPQGAVEQYF.

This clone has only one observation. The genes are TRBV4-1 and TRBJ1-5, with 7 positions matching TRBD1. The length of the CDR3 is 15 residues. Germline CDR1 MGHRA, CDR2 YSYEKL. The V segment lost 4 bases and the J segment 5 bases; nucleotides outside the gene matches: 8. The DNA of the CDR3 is TGCGCCAGCAGCCCAGATAGGGGGCTAGATCAGCCCCAGCATTTT. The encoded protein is CASSPDRGLDQPQHF.

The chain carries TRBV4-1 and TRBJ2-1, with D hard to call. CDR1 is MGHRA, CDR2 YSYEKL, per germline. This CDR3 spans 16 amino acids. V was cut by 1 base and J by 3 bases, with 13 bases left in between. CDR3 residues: CASSQGPEVYYNEQFF. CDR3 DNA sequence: TGCGCCAGCAGCCAAGGCCCCGAGGTCTACTACAATGAGCAGTTCTTC.

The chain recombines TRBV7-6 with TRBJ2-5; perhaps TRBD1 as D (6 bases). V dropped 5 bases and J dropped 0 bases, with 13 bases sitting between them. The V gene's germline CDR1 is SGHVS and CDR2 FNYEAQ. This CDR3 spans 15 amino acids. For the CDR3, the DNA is TGTGCCAGCAGCCTTCTGGACAGAGACCAAGAGACCCAGTACTTC. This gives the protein CASSLLDRDQETQYF.

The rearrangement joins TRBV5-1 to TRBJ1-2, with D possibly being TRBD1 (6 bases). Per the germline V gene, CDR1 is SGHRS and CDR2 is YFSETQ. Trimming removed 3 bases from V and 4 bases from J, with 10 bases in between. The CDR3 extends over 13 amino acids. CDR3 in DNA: TGCGCCAGCAGCTCCGAGGGGGTCTATGGCTACACCTTC. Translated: CASSSEGVYGYTF.

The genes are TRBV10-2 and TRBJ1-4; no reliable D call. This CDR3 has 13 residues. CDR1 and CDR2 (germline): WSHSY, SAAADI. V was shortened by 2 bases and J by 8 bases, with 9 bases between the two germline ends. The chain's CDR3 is CASSERDWEKLFF. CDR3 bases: TGCGCCAGCAGTGAGAGGGATTGGGAAAAACTGTTTTTT.

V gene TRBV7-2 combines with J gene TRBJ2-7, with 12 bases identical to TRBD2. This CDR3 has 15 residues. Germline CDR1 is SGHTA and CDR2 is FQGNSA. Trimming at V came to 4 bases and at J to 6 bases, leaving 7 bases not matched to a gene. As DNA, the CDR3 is TGTGCCAGCAGCTCCAGACTAGCGGGAGTAGGCGAGCAGTACTTC. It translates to CASSSRLAGVGEQYF. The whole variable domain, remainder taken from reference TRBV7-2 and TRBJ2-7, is GAGVSQSPSNKVTEKGKDVELRCDPISGHTALYWYRQSLGQGLEFLIYFQGNSAPDKSGLPSDRFSAERTGGSVSTLTIQRTQQEDSAVYLCASSSRLAGVGEQYFGPGTRLTVT.